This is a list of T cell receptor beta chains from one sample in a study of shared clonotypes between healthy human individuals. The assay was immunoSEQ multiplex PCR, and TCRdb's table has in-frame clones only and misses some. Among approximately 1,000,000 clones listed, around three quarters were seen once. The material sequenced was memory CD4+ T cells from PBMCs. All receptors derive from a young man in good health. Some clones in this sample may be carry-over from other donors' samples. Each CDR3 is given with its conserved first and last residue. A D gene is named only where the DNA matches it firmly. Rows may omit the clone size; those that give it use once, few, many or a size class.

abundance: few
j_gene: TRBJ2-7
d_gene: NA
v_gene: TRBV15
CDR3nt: TGTGCCACCAGCACCGCCTTTTACCCCGACGAATCCTACGAGCAGTACTTC
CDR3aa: CATSTAFYPDESYEQYF

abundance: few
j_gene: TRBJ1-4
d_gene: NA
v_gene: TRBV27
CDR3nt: TGTGCCAGCAGTTCCCTGAGGCAGGCCGCTAATGAAAAACTGTTTTTT
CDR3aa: CASSSLRQAANEKLFF

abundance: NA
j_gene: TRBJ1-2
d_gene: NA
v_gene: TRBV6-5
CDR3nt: TGTGCCAGCAGTTACTCAGCTTTGAACTATGGCTACACCTTC
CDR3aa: CASSYSALNYGYTF

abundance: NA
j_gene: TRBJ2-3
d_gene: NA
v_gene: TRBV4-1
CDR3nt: TGCGCCAGCAGCCAAGATCGAGGTAGCGGAGGGGCCACAGATACGCAGTATTTT
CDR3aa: CASSQDRGSGGATDTQYF

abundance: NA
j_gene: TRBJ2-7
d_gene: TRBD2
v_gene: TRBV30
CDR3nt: TGTGCCTGGAGTCCAGGGACTAGCGGGAGGGCCAGAGAATACGAGCAGTACTTC
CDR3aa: CAWSPGTSGRAREYEQYF

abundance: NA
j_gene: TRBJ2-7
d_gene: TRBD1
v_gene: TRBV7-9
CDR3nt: TGTGCCAGCAGCCCGGACAGGTTCTCCTACGAGCAGTACTTC
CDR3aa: CASSPDRFSYEQYF

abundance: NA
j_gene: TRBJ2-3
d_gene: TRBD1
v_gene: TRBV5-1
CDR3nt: TGCGCCAGCAGCGTCGGGACAGGGTCTGGGTCAGATACGCAGTATTTT
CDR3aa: CASSVGTGSGSDTQYF

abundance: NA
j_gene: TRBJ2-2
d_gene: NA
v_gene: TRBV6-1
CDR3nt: TGTGCCAGCATCTTACGGCCCCTAGGGGTCGGGGAGCTGTTTTTT
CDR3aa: CASILRPLGVGELFF

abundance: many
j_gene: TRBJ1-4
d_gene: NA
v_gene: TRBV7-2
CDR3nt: TGTGCCAGCAGCTTAGATGGGGGGCGTAATGAAAAACTGTTTTTT
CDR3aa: CASSLDGGRNEKLFF

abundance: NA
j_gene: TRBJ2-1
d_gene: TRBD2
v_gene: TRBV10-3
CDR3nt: TGTGCCATCAGTGAGGAGACTAGCGAGACCCACAATGAGCAGTTCTTC
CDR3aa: CAISEETSETHNEQFF

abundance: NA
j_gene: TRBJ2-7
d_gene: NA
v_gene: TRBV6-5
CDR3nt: TGTGCCAGTAGTTACTCCCCCTACGAGCAGTACTTC
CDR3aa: CASSYSPYEQYF

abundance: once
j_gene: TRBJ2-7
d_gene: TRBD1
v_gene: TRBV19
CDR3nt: TGTGCCAGTAGTGAACTAATAGGGGGCGCCGAGCAGTACTTC
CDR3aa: CASSELIGGAEQYF

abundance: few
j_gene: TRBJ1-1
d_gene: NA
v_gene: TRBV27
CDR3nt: TGTGCCAGCAGTTTCGTACGTTTAGGCACTGAAGCTTTCTTT
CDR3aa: CASSFVRLGTEAFF

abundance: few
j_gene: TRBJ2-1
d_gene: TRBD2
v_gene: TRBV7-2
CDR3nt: TGTGCCAGCAGCTTAGCGGGAGGGGACAATGAGCAGTTCTTC
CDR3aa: CASSLAGGDNEQFF

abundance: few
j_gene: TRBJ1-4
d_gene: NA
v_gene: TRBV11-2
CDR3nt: TGTGCCAGCAGCTTAGCCGTTGTGGATGAAAAACTGTTTTTT
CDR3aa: CASSLAVVDEKLFF

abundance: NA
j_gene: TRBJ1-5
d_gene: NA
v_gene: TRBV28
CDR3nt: TGTGCCAGCAGTCCCAGAGGGGGAGGCTTTCAGCCCCAGCATTTT
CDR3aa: CASSPRGGGFQPQHF

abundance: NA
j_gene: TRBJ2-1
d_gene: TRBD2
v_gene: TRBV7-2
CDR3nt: TGTGCCAGCAGAATAGCGGGAGGTACATATGAGCAGTTCTTC
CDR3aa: CASRIAGGTYEQFF

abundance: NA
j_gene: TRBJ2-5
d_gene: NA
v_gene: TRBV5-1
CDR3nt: TGCGCCAGCAATGTTCAGGGACAAGAGACCCAGTACTTC
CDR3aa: CASNVQGQETQYF

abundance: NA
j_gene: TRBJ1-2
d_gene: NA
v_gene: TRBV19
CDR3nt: TGTGCCAGTAGGATCACAGGCCCGGGGTATGGCTACACCTTC
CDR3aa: CASRITGPGYGYTF

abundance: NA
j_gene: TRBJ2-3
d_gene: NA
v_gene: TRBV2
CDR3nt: TGTGCCAGCAGCCAGGAGAGGGGGGATACGCAGTATTTT
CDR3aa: CASSQERGDTQYF

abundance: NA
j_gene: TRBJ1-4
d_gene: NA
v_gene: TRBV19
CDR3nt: TGTGCCAGTAGGCTGACAGTAGCAACTAATGAAAAACTGTTTTTT
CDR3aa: CASRLTVATNEKLFF

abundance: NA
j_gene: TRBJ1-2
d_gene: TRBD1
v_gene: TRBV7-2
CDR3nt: TGTGCCAGCAGACCACAGGGGGCGAGGTTCTATGGCTACACCTTC
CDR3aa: CASRPQGARFYGYTF

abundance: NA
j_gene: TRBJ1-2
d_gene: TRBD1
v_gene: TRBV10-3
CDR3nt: TGTGCCATCAGTGACCTAAGACAGGGGAAAGGCTATGGCTACACCTTC
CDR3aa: CAISDLRQGKGYGYTF

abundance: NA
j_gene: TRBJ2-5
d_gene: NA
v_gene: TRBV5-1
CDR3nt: TGCGCCAGCAGCGAGAATCAGGGGCTGGAGACCCAGTACTTC
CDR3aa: CASSENQGLETQYF

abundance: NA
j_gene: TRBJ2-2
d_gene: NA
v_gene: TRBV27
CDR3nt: TGTGCCAGCAGTTTTTTCCCCGGGGAGCTGTTTTTT
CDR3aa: CASSFFPGELFF

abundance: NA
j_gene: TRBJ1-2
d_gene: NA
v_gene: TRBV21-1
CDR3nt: TGTGCCAGCAGCAACCGGGACAGGGAAATTGAGGGCTACACCTTC
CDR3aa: CASSNRDREIEGYTF

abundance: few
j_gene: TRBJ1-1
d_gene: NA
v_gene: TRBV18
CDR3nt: TGTGCCAGCTCACATGATAGGGGAACGACCACTGAAGCTTTCTTT
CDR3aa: CASSHDRGTTTEAFF

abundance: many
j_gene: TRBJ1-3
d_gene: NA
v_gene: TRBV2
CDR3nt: TGTGCCAGCATAGCAGCTGGAAACACCATATATTTT
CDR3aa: CASIAAGNTIYF

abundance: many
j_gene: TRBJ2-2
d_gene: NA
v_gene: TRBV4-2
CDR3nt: TGTGCCAGCAGCCAATTACCGGGACCAAAATCCAGGGAGCTGTTTTTT
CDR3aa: CASSQLPGPKSRELFF

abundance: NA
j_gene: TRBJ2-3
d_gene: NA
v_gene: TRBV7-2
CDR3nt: TGTGCCAGCAGCCTAATGGGGGGAAGTAGTTGGACAGATACGCAGTATTTT
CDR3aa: CASSLMGGSSWTDTQYF

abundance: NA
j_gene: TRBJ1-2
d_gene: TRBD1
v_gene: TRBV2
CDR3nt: TGTGCCAGCAGTTGGGACAGGGCGAATGGCTACACCTTC
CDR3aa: CASSWDRANGYTF

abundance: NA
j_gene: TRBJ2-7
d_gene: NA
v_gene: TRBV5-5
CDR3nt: TGTGCCAGCAGCTCTCCCGGGAGAGGCACCTACGAGCAGTACTTC
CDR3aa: CASSSPGRGTYEQYF

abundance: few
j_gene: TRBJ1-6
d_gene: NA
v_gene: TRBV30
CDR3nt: TGTGCCTGGAGTAGCGGGAGGGATGATTCACCCCTCCACTTT
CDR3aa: CAWSSGRDDSPLHF

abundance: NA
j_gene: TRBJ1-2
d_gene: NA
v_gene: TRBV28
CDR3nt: TGTGCCAGCAATGACAACAGCTATGGCTACACCTTC
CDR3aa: CASNDNSYGYTF

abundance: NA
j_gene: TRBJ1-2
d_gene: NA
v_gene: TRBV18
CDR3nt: TGTGCCAGCTCAGTCAGATCTAACTATGGCTACACCTTC
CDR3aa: CASSVRSNYGYTF

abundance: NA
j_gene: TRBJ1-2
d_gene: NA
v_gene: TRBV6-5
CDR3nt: TGTGCCAGCAGTTACGCGGGTCGTGGCTACACCTTC
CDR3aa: CASSYAGRGYTF

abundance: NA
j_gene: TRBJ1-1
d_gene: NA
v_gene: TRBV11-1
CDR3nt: TGTGCCAGCACCAACTATTTGAACACTGAAGCTTTCTTT
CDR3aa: CASTNYLNTEAFF

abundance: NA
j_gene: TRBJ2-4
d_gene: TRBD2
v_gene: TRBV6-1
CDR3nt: TGTGCCAGCAGTGAGGCTAGCGGGAGGTGGGACATTCAGTACTTC
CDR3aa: CASSEASGRWDIQYF

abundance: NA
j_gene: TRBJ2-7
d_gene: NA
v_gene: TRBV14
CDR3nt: TGTGCCAGCAGCCCTCCTCAATGGGACACAGCCTACGAGCAGTACTTC
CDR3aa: CASSPPQWDTAYEQYF

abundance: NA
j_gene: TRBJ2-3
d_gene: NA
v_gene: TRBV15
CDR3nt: TGTGCCACCAGCAGAGATCGGTGGGATACGCAGTATTTT
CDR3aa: CATSRDRWDTQYF

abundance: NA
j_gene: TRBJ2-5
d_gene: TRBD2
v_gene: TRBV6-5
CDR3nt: TGTGCCAGCAGTTACGTGGGGAGCGGGATTCAGACCCAGTACTTC
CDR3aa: CASSYVGSGIQTQYF

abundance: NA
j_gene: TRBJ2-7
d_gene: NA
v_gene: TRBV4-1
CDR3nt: TGCGCCAGCAGCCGGGAAGGGGTCTCCTACGAGCAGTACTTC
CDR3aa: CASSREGVSYEQYF

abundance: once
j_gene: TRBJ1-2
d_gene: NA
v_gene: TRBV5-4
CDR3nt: TGTGCCAGCAGCTTTATAGGGAATAACTATGGCTACACCTTC
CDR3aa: CASSFIGNNYGYTF

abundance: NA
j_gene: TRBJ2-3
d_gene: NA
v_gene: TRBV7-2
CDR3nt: TGTGCCAGCAGCACCCATCCCGGGTACACAGATACGCAGTATTTT
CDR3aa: CASSTHPGYTDTQYF

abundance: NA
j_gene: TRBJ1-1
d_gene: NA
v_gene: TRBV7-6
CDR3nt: TGTGCCAGCAGCTTAGCGCTGGGGACTGAAGCTTTCTTT
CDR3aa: CASSLALGTEAFF

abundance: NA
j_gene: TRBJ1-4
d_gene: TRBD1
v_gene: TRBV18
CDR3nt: TGTGCCAGCTCACCCCTACAGGGGGCCGATGAAAAACTGTTTTTT
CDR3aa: CASSPLQGADEKLFF

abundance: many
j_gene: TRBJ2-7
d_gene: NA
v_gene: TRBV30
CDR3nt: TGTGCCTGGAGCCAAGGACAGCGCCGGTTATACGAGCAGTACTTC
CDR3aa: CAWSQGQRRLYEQYF

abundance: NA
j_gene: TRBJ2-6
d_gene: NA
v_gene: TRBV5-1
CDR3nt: TGCGCCAGCAGCTTTACCGCATCTGGGGCCAACGTCCTGACTTTC
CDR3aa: CASSFTASGANVLTF

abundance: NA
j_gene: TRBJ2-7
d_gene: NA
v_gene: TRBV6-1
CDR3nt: TGTGCCAGCAGTGAATGGCCGGACGGGCGCTACGAGCAGTACTTC
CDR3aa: CASSEWPDGRYEQYF

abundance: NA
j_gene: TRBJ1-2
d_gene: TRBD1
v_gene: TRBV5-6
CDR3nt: TGTGCCAGCAGCTACGTTGGGGGACAGGGAAACTATGGCTACACCTTC
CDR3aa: CASSYVGGQGNYGYTF

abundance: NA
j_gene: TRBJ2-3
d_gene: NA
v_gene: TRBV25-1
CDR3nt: TGTGCCAGCAGTTCGGGAGCCTTAGATACGCAGTATTTT
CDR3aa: CASSSGALDTQYF

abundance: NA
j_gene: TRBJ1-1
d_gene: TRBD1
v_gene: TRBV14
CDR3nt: TGTGCCAGCAGCCAACGACAGGGAAACACTGAAGCTTTCTTT
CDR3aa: CASSQRQGNTEAFF

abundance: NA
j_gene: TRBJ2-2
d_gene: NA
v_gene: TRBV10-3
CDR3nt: TGTGCCACCAACACGGGGGCGATGAAGACCGGGGAGCTGTTTTTT
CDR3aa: CATNTGAMKTGELFF

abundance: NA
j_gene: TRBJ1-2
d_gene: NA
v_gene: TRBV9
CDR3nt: TGTGCCAGCAGCTTGGAAGGGAGCTATGGCTACACCTTC
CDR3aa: CASSLEGSYGYTF

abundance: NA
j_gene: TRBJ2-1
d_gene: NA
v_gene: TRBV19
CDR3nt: TGTGCCAGTAGCCCTGGGATGACTGGTGAGCAGTTCTTC
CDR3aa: CASSPGMTGEQFF

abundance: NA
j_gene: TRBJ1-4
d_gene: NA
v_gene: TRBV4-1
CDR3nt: TGCGCCAGCAGCCAACTCGGCCTTCCTAATGAAAAACTGTTTTTT
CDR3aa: CASSQLGLPNEKLFF

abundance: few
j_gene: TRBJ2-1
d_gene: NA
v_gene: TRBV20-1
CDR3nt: TGCAGTGCTTATTCTAGGGGGGAGCAGTTCTTC
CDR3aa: CSAYSRGEQFF

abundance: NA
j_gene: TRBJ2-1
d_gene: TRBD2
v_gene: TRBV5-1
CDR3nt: TGCGCCAGCAGCTCGGGACTAGCGGTGAACGAGCAGTTCTTC
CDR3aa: CASSSGLAVNEQFF

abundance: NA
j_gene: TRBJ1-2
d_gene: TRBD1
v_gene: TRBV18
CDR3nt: TGTGCCAGCTCACAGGGACAGGGGACGGTTAACTATGGCTACACCTTC
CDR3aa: CASSQGQGTVNYGYTF